Shown below are 24 T cell receptor beta chains from a single sample sequenced in a study of immune heterogeneity within non-small cell lung tumors. Multiplex PCR amplified the TCR beta CDR3 region. Its first round ran for around 10 cycles with 32 V and 13 J primers. TCRdb passed the multiplex PCR reads through MiXCR, listing each CDR3 protein once. The sample has around 5,200 distinct CDR3 sequences, around a fifth seen once. At around 600 ng per sample, bulk tumor genomic DNA provided the template. Several spatially distant biopsies were obtained per primary tumor intraoperatively. Curative surgical treatment was performed in patients who had newly diagnosed, untreated non-small cell lung cancer. Sequencing was done on a sample of lung tumor tissue. The receptors come from a woman aged 60 to 75 with non-small cell lung cancer.

The chain employs TRBV12-3 or TRBV12-4 and TRBJ2-3, with D perhaps being TRBD1 or TRBD2 (6 bases each). This CDR3 has 15 residues. V was shortened by 6 bases and J by 3 bases, with 16 bases between the two germline ends. The CDR3 DNA reads TGTGCCAGCAGCCATCTAGGGGGGTTGACAGATACGCAGTATTTT. Its protein product is CASSHLGGLTDTQYF.

Within the sample, this clonotype is medium-sized. The chain is built from TRBV9 and TRBJ1-1; D gene ambiguous. The V and J ends lost 2 bases and 6 bases respectively, with 23 bases between them. This CDR3 region has 17 residues. Germline loops: CDR1 SGDLS, CDR2 YYNGEE. CDR3 loop: CASSVGFGGENYAEAFF. The CDR3 region has the DNA TGTGCCAGCAGCGTGGGTTTCGGCGGGGAAAATTACGCTGAAGCTTTCTTT.

This clonotype was detected many times. The chain recombines TRBV7-8 with TRBJ2-1; D perhaps matches TRBD2 (5 bases). Germline CDR1 and CDR2: SGHVS and FQNEAQ. CDR3 length: 15 residues. Trimming shortened V by 1 base and J by 7 bases, and 14 bases separated the two germline ends. The CDR3 coding sequence is TGTGCCAGCAGCTTAGGTCGATGGGGAGAAAATGAGCAGTTCTTC. This sequence encodes CASSLGRWGENEQFF. Full variable domain (outside the CDR3, taken from reference TRBV7-8 and TRBJ2-1): GAGVSQSPRYKVAKRGQDVALRCDPISGHVSLFWYQQALGQGPEFLTYFQNEAQLDKSGLPSDRFFAERPEGSVSTLKIQRTQQEDSAVYLCASSLGRWGENEQFFGPGTRLTVL.

This clonotype was seen a few times. The chain carries TRBV30 and TRBJ2-2; D remains unclear. The CDR3 runs to 14 residues. The V end lost 6 bases, the J end lost 4 bases, and 15 bases lay between the germline ends. CDR1 and CDR2 (germline): GTSNPN, SVGIG (reference sequence). The CDR3 loop is CACPPTGITGELFF. CDR3 DNA: TGTGCCTGCCCCCCCACGGGTATCACCGGGGAGCTGTTTTTT.

Judged by abundance, this clonotype is medium-sized. This chain connects TRBV18 to TRBJ1-1; 7 nucleotides align to TRBD1. CDR3 length equals 12 residues. The germline gives CDR1 KGHSH, CDR2 LQKENI. V was clipped by 3 bases and J by 6 bases; unmatched bases: 1. The CDR3 DNA is TGTGCCAGCTCACCCCAGGGGGCTGAAGCTTTCTTT. Protein product: CASSPQGAEAFF.

V gene TRBV9 combines with J gene TRBJ1-1; D gene uncertain. The V end lost 0 bases, the J end lost 11 bases, and 17 bases lay between the germline ends. CDR1 and CDR2 from the germline V gene are SGDLS and YYNGEE. The length of the CDR3 is 14 residues. CDR3 amino acids: CASSVDGRTGGAFF. For the CDR3, the DNA is TGTGCCAGCAGCGTAGATGGTAGGACTGGAGGCGCTTTCTTT.

This clonotype is medium-sized (0.01 to 0.1%) within its sample. CDR3 residues: CASSDHPGAEAFF. The CDR3 region has the DNA TGCGCCAGCAGTGATCACCCAGGCGCTGAAGCTTTCTTT. The J gene is TRBJ1-1, the V gene TRBV5-1; D gene ambiguous. The germline CDR1 and CDR2 sequences are SGHRS and YFSETQ. The CDR3 is made up of 13 amino acids. Deletions cut 5 bases from V and 6 bases from J, with 14 bases between.

This clonotype was observed a few times. A much larger clone is a single base away; this may be a read error. The V gene is TRBV12-3 or TRBV12-4, the J gene TRBJ1-1; a possible D gene is TRBD1 (6 bases). Trimming shortened V by 5 bases and J by 1 base, and 11 bases separated the two germline ends. The CDR3 contains 14 residues. The chain's CDR3 is CASSPVQGNTEAFF. The CDR3 DNA sequence: TGTGCCAGCAGTCCCGTACAGGGGAACACTGAAGCTTTCTTT.

This clonotype occurred a few times. One junction end does not reproduce the germline sequence, and a read error may be involved. The chain carries TRBV19 and TRBJ1-1, with D perhaps matching TRBD1 (6 bases). The CDR3 loop spans 13 amino acids. Germline V gene sequence: CDR1 LNHDA, CDR2 SQIVND (reference sequence). The CDR3 protein is CASVPNGDTEPFF. DNA of the CDR3: TGTGCCAGTGTGCCGAATGGGGACACTGAACCTTTCTTT.

Notes on this clonotype: A read error may be the cause here, since a much bigger clone is one base away. This chain joins TRBV6-5 and TRBJ2-1; the D gene is possibly TRBD2 (5 bases). The CDR3 is made up of 16 amino acids. Germline loops: CDR1 MNHEY, CDR2 SVGAGI. V dropped 2 bases and J dropped 0 bases, with 11 bases sitting between them. CDR3 residues: CASSYRTLSSYNEQFF. The DNA for the CDR3 is TGTGCCAGCAGTTACCGGACTTTGAGCTCCTACAATGAGCAGTTCTTC.

This clonotype was found a few times. The genes are TRBV7-6 and TRBJ2-1; a weak D match, TRBD2 (5 bases). The length of the CDR3 is 13 residues. Germline loops: CDR1 SGHVS, CDR2 FNYEAQ. V lost 4 bases and J lost 8, with 12 bases in between. Here the CDR3 DNA reads TGTGCCAGCAGCTCAGCGGTGGGCGATGAGCAGTTCTTC. Translated: CASSSAVGDEQFF.

This clonotype came up a few times. Given a much more abundant clone one base away, this may be a read error. The chain employs TRBV5-1 and TRBJ2-1, with a tentative D call TRBD2 (5 bases). The germline gives CDR1 SGHRS, CDR2 YFSETQ. The CDR3 is made up of 13 amino acids. The CDR3, as DNA: TGCGCCAGCAGCCCACTAGTGAACAATGGGCAGTTCTTC. Its protein is CASSPLVNNGQFF.

Relative to its sample, this clonotype is medium-sized. The chain is built from TRBV4-3 and TRBJ2-1; D is uncertain. CDR1 and CDR2 (germline): LGHNA, YSLEER. The CDR3 is 16 amino acids. V was cut by 4 bases and J by 0 bases, with 13 bases left in between. The chain's CDR3 is CASSPADGSSYNEQFF. Here the CDR3 DNA reads TGCGCCAGCAGCCCCGCCGATGGCAGCTCCTACAATGAGCAGTTCTTC.

By share of the sample, this clonotype is medium-sized. J is TRBJ2-4 and V is TRBV11-2; a weak D match, TRBD2 (7 bases). CDR1 and CDR2 (germline): SGHAT, FQNNGV. This CDR3 comprises 14 residues. The germline V and J ends were trimmed by 2 bases and 7 bases, with 12 bases remaining between them. CDR3 amino acids: CASSLLGGGNIQYF. The CDR3 DNA is TGTGCCAGCAGCTTATTAGGGGGGGGGAACATTCAGTACTTC.

Worth noting for this clonotype: A much bigger clone sits one base away, suggesting this may be a read error. The conserved phenylalanine or tryptophan is not found at the CDR3 terminus, so this likely reflects a read error. The chain couples TRBV6-2 or TRBV6-3 to TRBJ2-7; no reliable D call. This CDR3 has 13 amino acids. Deletions cut 7 bases from V and 2 bases from J, with 12 bases between. CDR1 is MNHEY, CDR2 SVGEGT, per germline. CDR3 amino acids: CASTSFGPYEQYS. The CDR3 DNA follows: TGTGCCAGCACGTCCTTCGGGCCCTACGAGCAGTACTCC.

This clonotype rates as medium-sized. The chain uses TRBV11-2 and TRBJ1-1; 10 nucleotides line up with TRBD1. Germline V gene lookup returns CDR1 SGHAT and CDR2 FQNNGV. V gave up 2 bases and J gave up 4 bases; unmatched junction bases: 1. The CDR3 has 14 residues. The CDR3 coding sequence is TGTGCCAGCAGCTTACGGACAGGGGGCACTGAAGCTTTCTTT. It translates to CASSLRTGGTEAFF.

Concerning this clonotype: Being one base from a much bigger clone, this may be a read error. The chain carries TRBV19 and TRBJ1-1; TRBD1 agrees at 10 bases. CDR3 length: 17 amino acids. Germline loops: CDR1 LNHDA, CDR2 SQIVND (reference sequence). The CDR3 is CVSSGIKSGQGSPEAFF. CDR3 in DNA: TGTGTCAGTAGTGGGATAAAATCGGGACAGGGGTCCCCTGAAGCTTTCTTT.

This clonotype is labeled as medium-sized. This chain connects TRBV12-3 or TRBV12-4 to TRBJ2-7; D gene unclear. Trimming took off 1 base at V and 1 base at J, with 8 bases between the two ends. This CDR3 contains 14 residues. The DNA of the CDR3 is TGTGCCAGCAGTTTAGGAGGCAGATCCTACGAGCAGTACTTC. Its protein product is CASSLGGRSYEQYF.

This clonotype rates as medium-sized (0.01 to 0.1%). The genes are TRBV12-3 or TRBV12-4 and TRBJ1-6; the D gene is possibly TRBD1 (5 bases). Deletions cut 7 bases from V and 6 bases from J, with 10 bases between. The CDR3 runs to 13 residues. In nucleotides, the CDR3 is TGTGCCAGCACCCTGACAGTTAATTCACCCCTCCACTTT. It translates to CASTLTVNSPLHF.

This clonotype was counted only a few times. Sequence at one end of the junction differs from germline and may be a read error. The J gene is TRBJ2-3, the V gene TRBV7-2, with 7 bases that match TRBD1. The CDR3 sequence is 17 residues long. CDR1 SGHTA and CDR2 FQGNSA come from the germline V gene. CDR3 sequence: CAGSLVGGRPLTDTQYF. The CDR3 DNA sequence: TGTGCCGGCAGCTTAGTAGGGGGCAGGCCACTCACAGATACGCAGTATTTT.

This clonotype is judged medium-sized. The chain joins TRBV19 to TRBJ1-5, with D perhaps TRBD1 (6 bases). Trimming cost V 8 bases and J 1 base, with 36 bases left between them. This CDR3 is built from 22 residues. Germline V gene sequence: CDR1 LNHDA, CDR2 SQIVND (reference sequence). Here the CDR3 DNA reads TGTGCCAGTGAGATCCCAGGGGATAAAGACGTTATATGGCCGTTGAGCAATCAGCCCCAGCATTTT. Residues: CASEIPGDKDVIWPLSNQPQHF.

This clonotype qualifies as medium-sized. The chain carries TRBV20-1 and TRBJ1-5, with TRBD1 as a possible D gene (6 bases). Germline lookup yields CDR1 DFQATT and CDR2 SNEGSKA (reference sequence). The V end was cut by 1 base, the J end by 2 bases, with 21 bases between. The CDR3 has 18 residues. The CDR3 nucleotides are TGCAGTGCTAGAGCAGATTTGGGGGCACAGGATGGCAATCAGCCCCAGCATTTT. This gives the protein CSARADLGAQDGNQPQHF.

Sample share makes this clonotype medium-sized. The V call is TRBV12-3 or TRBV12-4, the J call TRBJ1-6; D is unresolved. With 4 bases removed from V and 6 bases from J, the gap between germline ends came to 13 bases. The CDR3 covers 15 residues. DNA of the CDR3: TGTGCCAGCAGTTCAGACGGGCTTCGTAATTCACCCCTCCACTTT. Protein product: CASSSDGLRNSPLHF.

This clonotype showed up many times. V gene TRBV28 combines with J gene TRBJ1-5; unclear D gene. Looked up from germline, CDR1 is MDHEN and CDR2 is SYDVKM. This CDR3 spans 11 amino acids. The CDR3, as DNA: TGTGCTTCGGCCATCGATCAGCCCCAGCATTTT. Amino acids: CASAIDQPQHF.